This TCR beta chain emerged from a study of shared clonotypes between healthy human individuals. Study results and caveats: Only blood samples were collected, and tissue repertoires likely differ.

With regard to this clone: Its antigen is unidentified.

Method: immunoSEQ multiplex PCR; TCRdb's copy keeps in-frame clones and lacks some. The top ten hold more than 0.1% of the sample, which has millions of clones, 85% to 95% seen once. CDR3 length: 16 amino acids. V was trimmed by 0 bases and J by 0 bases, leaving 9 bases between them. CDR1 and CDR2 from the germline V gene are SGHNT and YYREEE (reference sequence). This receptor was taken from a man younger than 30 in good health. This rearrangement joins TRBV5-4 to TRBJ2-2; D tentatively reads TRBD1 or TRBD2 (5 bases each). The source material was naive CD4+ T cells sorted from blood. Subset here: CD45RA+ positively selected. For the CDR3, the DNA is TGTGCCAGCAGCTTGGCCGGGGCCGCGAACACCGGGGAGCTGTTTTTT. Amino acids: CASSLAGAANTGELFF. Full variable domain (missing parts from reference TRBV5-4 and TRBJ2-2): ETGVTQSPTHLIKTRGQQVTLRCSSQSGHNTVSWYQQALGQGPQFIFQYYREEENGRGNFPPRFSGLQFPNYSSELNVNALELDDSALYLCASSLAGAANTGELFFGEGSRLTVL.